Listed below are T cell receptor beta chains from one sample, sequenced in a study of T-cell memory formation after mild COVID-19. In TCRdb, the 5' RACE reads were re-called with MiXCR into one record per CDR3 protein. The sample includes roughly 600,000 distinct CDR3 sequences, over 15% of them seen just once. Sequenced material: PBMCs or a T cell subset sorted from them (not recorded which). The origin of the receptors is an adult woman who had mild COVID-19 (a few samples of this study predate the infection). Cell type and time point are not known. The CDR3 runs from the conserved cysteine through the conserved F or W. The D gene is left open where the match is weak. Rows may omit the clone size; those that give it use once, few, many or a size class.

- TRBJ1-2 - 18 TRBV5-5 CASSLTPAGLTGNYGYTF TGTGCCAGCAGCCTGACCCCCGCGGGACTCACGGGAAACTATGGCTACACCTTC
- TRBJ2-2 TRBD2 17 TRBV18 CASSPRFQAGPTGELFF TGTGCCAGCTCACCACGATTCCAAGCGGGACCCACCGGGGAGCTGTTTTTT
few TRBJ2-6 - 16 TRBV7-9 CASSFLGSFGANVLTF TGTGCCAGCAGCTTTCTAGGGTCGTTTGGGGCCAACGTCCTGACTTTC
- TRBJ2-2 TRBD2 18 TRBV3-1 CASSQALLAGEITGELFF TGTGCCAGCAGCCAAGCTCTGCTAGCGGGGGAAATAACCGGGGAGCTGTTTTTT
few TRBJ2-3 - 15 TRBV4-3 CASSQTGDRADTQYF TGCGCCAGCAGCCAGACGGGCGACCGGGCAGATACGCAGTATTTT
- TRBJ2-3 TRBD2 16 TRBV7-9 CASSFPAGGTTDTQYF TGTGCCAGCAGCTTTCCAGCGGGGGGGACTACAGATACGCAGTATTTT
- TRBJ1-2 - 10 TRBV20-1 CSAPRGGYTF TGCAGTGCACCACGGGGTGGCTACACCTTC
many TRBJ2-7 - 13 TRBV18 CASSRDGSYEQYF TGTGCCAGCTCACGGGACGGCTCCTACGAGCAGTACTTC
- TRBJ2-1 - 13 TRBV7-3 CASSLREGNEQFF TGTGCCAGCAGCTTAAGGGAAGGAAATGAGCAGTTCTTC
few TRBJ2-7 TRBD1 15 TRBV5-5 CASSDVGTGAYEQYF TGTGCCAGCAGCGACGTTGGGACAGGGGCCTACGAGCAGTACTTC
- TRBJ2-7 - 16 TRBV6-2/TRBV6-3 CASSYSKWGFSYEQYF TGTGCCAGCAGTTACTCGAAATGGGGGTTCTCCTACGAGCAGTACTTC
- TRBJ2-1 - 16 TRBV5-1 CASSSGTGRSRNEQFF TGCGCCAGCAGCTCTGGAACAGGGAGGTCACGCAATGAGCAGTTCTTC
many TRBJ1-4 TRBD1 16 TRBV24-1 CATSDNPGQGGGKLFF TGTGCCACCAGTGACAATCCAGGACAGGGAGGCGGAAAACTGTTTTTT
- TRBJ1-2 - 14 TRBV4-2 CASSQDQQGDGYTF TGTGCCAGCAGCCAAGATCAACAGGGAGATGGCTACACCTTC
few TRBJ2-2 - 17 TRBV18 CASSPLSAPRNTGELFF TGTGCCAGCTCACCATTATCGGCCCCACGCAACACCGGGGAGCTGTTTTTT
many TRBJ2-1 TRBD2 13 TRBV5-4 CASSWTSGNEQFF TGTGCCAGCAGCTGGACTAGCGGTAATGAGCAGTTCTTC
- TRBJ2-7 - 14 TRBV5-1 CASSLVGRGYEQYF TGCGCCAGCAGCTTGGTAGGCAGGGGCTACGAGCAGTACTTC
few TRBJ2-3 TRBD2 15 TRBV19 CASSGTSGSIGTQYF TGTGCCAGTAGTGGGACTAGCGGGAGTATCGGTACGCAGTATTTT
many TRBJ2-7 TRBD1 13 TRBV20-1 CSARQGSSYEQYF TGCAGTGCTCGACAGGGGTCCTCCTACGAGCAGTACTTC
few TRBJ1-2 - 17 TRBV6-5 CASSYLVSLEGSYGYTF TGTGCCAGCAGTTACCTAGTCTCGTTGGAGGGCAGCTATGGCTACACCTTC
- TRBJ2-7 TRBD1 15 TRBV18 CASSEATGGVYEQYF TGTGCCAGCTCAGAGGCGACAGGGGGCGTTTACGAGCAGTACTTC
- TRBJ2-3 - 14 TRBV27 CATKSALSTDTQYF TGTGCCACTAAGAGCGCCCTTAGCACAGATACGCAGTATTTT
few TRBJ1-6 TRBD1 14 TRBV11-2 CASSPRGLNSPLHF TGTGCCAGCAGCCCCAGGGGGCTTAATTCACCCCTCCACTTT
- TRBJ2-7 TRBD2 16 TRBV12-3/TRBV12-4 CASSLGQTSGRYEQYF TGTGCCAGCAGTTTGGGTCAGACTAGCGGGAGGTACGAGCAGTACTTC
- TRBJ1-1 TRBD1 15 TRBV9 CASSVGQGADTEAFF TGTGCCAGCAGCGTAGGGCAGGGGGCGGACACTGAAGCTTTCTTT
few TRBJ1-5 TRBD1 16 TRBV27 CASSLGQGSTYQPQHF TGTGCCAGCAGTCTAGGACAGGGGAGCACGTATCAGCCCCAGCATTTT
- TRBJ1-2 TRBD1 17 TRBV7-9 CASSRETGGLLFYGYTF TGTGCCAGCAGCCGCGAGACAGGGGGCCTTTTATTCTATGGCTACACCTTC
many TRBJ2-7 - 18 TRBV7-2 CASSLDVQGSTPLDEQYF TGTGCCAGCAGCTTAGACGTTCAAGGCTCTACACCCCTCGACGAGCAGTACTTC
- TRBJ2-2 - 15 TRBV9 CASSVEAGRSGELFF TGTGCCAGCAGCGTAGAGGCAGGGAGGAGCGGGGAGCTGTTTTTT
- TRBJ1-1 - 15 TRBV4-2 CASSHAGTLNTEAFF TGTGCCAGCAGCCACGCCGGGACACTGAACACTGAAGCTTTCTTT
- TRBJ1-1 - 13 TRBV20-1 CSARAGGVAEAFF TGCAGTGCTAGAGCTGGGGGAGTCGCTGAAGCTTTCTTT
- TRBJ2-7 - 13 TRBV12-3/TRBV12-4 CASRRTEFYEQYF TGTGCCAGTAGGAGGACCGAGTTTTACGAGCAGTACTTC
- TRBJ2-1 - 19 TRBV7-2 CASSSLWGGMGARGNEQFF TGTGCCAGCAGCTCTCTCTGGGGCGGGATGGGGGCCCGAGGGAATGAGCAGTTCTTC
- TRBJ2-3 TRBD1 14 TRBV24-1 CATRDRGSTDTQYF TGTGCCACCCGGGACAGGGGTAGCACAGATACGCAGTATTTT
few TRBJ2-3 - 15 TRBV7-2 CASTLGPAFTDTQYF TGTGCCAGCACCCTGGGGCCCGCGTTCACAGATACGCAGTATTTT
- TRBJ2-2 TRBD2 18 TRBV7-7 CASSLAGTSGRNTGELFF TGTGCCAGCAGCCTAGCCGGGACTAGCGGGCGGAACACCGGGGAGCTGTTTTTT
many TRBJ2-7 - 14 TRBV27 CASSFGVWGYEQYF TGTGCCAGCAGTTTCGGGGTCTGGGGCTACGAGCAGTACTTC
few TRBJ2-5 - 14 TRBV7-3 CASSPPGAEETQYF TGTGCCAGCAGCCCCCCCGGAGCGGAAGAGACCCAGTACTTC
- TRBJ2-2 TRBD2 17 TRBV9 CASSLSLAGGDTGELFF TGTGCCAGCAGCCTCTCCCTAGCGGGGGGGGATACCGGGGAGCTGTTTTTT
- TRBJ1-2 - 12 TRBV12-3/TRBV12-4 CASRVLNYGYTF TGTGCCAGCAGGGTCCTTAACTATGGCTACACCTTC
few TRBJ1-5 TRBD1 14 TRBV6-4 CASSEDRGPQPQHF TGTGCCAGCAGTGAGGACAGGGGGCCTCAGCCCCAGCATTTT
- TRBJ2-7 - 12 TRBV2 CASSKDYYEQYF TGTGCCAGCAGTAAAGACTACTACGAGCAGTACTTC
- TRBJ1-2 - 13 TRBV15 CATSRDTAYGYTF TGTGCCACCAGCAGAGATACTGCCTATGGCTACACCTTC
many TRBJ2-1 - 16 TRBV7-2 CASSLAGDSSYNEQFF TGTGCCAGCAGCTTAGCGGGGGATAGCTCCTACAATGAGCAGTTCTTC
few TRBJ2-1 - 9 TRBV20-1 CSAAGVLFF TGCAGTGCGGCTGGGGTACTGTTCTTC
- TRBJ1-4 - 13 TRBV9 CASSPDSNEKLFF TGTGCCAGCAGCCCGGACTCTAATGAAAAACTGTTTTTT